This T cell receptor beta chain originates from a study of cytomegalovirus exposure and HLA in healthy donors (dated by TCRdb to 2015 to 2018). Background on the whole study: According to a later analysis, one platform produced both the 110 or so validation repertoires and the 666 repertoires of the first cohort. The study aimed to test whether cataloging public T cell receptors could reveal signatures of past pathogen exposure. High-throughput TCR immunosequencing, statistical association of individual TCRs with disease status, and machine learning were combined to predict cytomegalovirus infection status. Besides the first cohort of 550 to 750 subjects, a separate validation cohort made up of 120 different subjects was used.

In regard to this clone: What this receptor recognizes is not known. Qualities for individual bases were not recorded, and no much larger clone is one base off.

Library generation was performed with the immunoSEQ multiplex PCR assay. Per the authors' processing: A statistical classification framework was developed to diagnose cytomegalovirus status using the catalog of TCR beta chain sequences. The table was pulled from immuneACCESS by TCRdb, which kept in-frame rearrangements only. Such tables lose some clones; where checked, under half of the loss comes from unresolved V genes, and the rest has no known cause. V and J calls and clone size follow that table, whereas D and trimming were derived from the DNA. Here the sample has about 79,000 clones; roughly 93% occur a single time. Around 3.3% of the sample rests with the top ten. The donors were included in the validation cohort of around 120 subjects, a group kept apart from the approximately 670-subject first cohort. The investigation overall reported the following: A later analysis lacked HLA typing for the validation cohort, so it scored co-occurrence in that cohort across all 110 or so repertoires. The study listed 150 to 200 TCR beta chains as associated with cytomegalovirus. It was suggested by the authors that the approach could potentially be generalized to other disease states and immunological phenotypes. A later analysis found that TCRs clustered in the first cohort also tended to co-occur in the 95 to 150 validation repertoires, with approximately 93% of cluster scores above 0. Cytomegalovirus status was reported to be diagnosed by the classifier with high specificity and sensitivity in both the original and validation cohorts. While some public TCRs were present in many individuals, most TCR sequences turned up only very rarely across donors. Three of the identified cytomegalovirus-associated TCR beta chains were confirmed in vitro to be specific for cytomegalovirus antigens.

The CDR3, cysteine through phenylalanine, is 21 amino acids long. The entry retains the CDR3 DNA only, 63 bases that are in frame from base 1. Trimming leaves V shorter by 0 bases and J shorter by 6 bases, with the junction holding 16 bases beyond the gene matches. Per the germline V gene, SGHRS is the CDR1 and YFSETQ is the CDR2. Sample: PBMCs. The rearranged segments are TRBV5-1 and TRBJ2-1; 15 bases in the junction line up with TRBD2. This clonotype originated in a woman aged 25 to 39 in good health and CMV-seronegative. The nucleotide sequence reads TGCGCCAGCAGCTTGGCCGGGACTAGCGGGGGGCTACTATCCACTCTCAATGAGCAGTTCTTC. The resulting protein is CASSLAGTSGGLLSTLNEQFF.